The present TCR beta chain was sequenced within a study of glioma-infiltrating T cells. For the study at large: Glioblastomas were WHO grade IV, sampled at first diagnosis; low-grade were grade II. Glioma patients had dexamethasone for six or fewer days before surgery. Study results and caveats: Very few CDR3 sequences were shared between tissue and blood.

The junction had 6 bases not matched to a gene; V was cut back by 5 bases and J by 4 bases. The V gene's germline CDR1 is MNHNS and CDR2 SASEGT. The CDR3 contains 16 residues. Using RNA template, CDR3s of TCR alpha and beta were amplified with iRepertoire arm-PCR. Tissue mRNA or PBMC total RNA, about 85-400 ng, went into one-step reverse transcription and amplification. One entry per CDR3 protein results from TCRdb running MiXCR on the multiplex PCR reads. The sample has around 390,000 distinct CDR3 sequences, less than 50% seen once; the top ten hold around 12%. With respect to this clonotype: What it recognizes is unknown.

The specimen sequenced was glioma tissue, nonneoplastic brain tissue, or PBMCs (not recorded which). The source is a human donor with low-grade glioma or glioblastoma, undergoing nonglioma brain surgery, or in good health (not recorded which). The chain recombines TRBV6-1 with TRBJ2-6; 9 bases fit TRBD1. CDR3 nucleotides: TGTGCCAGCAGTACGACAGGGGGAGGAGGGGCCAACGTCCTGACTTTC. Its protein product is CASSTTGGGGANVLTF.